This T cell receptor (beta chain) was identified during a study of blood T cell repertoires in COVID-19. Study summary: Some COVID-19 samples were acute and others convalescent; all came from the United States, Italy and Spain. The cDNA or gDNA used as material had been derived from T cells, B-cell-depleted T cells, or PBMCs.

Germline V gives CDR1 MNHEY, CDR2 SVGAGI. The CDR3 is 12 residues long. J was trimmed by 9 bases and V by 8 bases; bases with no gene match: 2. In the authors' methods: Reference gene primer amplification yielded estimated nucleated cell counts. Assay: immunoSEQ multiplex PCR; the TCRdb copy retains only in-frame clones and omits some. V and J calls and clone size are as listed in that table; D and trimming were resolved from the DNA. The sample has 30,000 to 40,000 clones, 70% to 90% seen once; the top ten hold about 61%. This clone was seen just once. The sequenced material came from peripheral blood. The TCR originated in a man aged 70-80 years with acute or convalescent COVID-19. The chain has TRBV6-5 and TRBJ1-6; TRBD1 matches 9 bases. The CDR3 protein is CASRTGASPLHF. CDR3 DNA sequence: TGTGCCAGCCGGACAGGGGCTTCACCCCTCCACTTT.